These T cell receptor beta chains were read from a single sample in a study of blood T cell repertoires in COVID-19. Repertoires were generated with immunoSEQ multiplex PCR, while TCRdb's copy carries only in-frame clones and drops some. In the table there are around 250,000 clones, approximately 87% of which are singletons. Sequenced material: peripheral blood. These receptors were obtained from a man in his 60s who had recovered from COVID-19. Each CDR3 is given with its conserved first and last residue. D genes are given only for firm matches. Size is stated for part of the rows, as once, few or many counts, or as a class when the clone is expanded.

d_gene	v_gene	j_gene	abundance	CDR3aa	CDR3nt
NA	TRBV5-1	TRBJ2-5	few	CASSQQETQYF	TGCGCCAGCAGCCAGCAAGAGACCCAGTACTTC
TRBD1	TRBV29-1	TRBJ2-1	NA	CSVDHYRGRFGMNNEQFF	TGCAGCGTTGACCACTACAGGGGGCGCTTCGGAATGAACAATGAGCAGTTCTTC
NA	TRBV20-1	TRBJ2-7	NA	CSATNEQYF	TGCAGTGCTACAAACGAGCAGTACTTC
TRBD1	TRBV7-2	TRBJ2-3	NA	CASSLRTGGRTDTQYF	TGTGCCAGCAGCTTACGGACAGGGGGTCGCACAGATACGCAGTATTTT
NA	TRBV3-1/TRBV3-2	TRBJ2-7	NA	CASSPRRQTLIYEQYF	TGTGCCAGCAGCCCCAGAAGACAGACCTTAATCTACGAGCAGTACTTC
NA	TRBV6-1	TRBJ2-3	NA	CASSEAFYRGTDTQYF	TGTGCCAGCAGTGAAGCGTTCTACAGGGGCACAGATACGCAGTATTTT
NA	TRBV7-2	TRBJ2-3	once	CASSLESNAWFPDTQYF	TGTGCCAGCAGCTTAGAGAGCAACGCATGGTTTCCAGATACGCAGTATTTT
NA	TRBV6-5	TRBJ2-1	NA	CASIYDERSYNEQFF	TGTGCCAGCATTTACGACGAGCGGTCCTACAATGAGCAGTTCTTC
NA	TRBV19	TRBJ1-5	NA	CASRPQGLPQHF	TGTGCCAGTAGGCCGCAGGGACTGCCCCAGCATTTT
NA	TRBV5-8	TRBJ1-6	once	CASDSTYNSPLHF	TGTGCCAGCGACTCGACGTATAATTCACCCCTCCACTTT
NA	TRBV6-5	TRBJ1-5	NA	CASSYYTTFSNQPQHF	TGTGCCAGCAGTTACTACACCACCTTTAGCAATCAGCCCCAGCATTTT
TRBD1	TRBV27	TRBJ2-5	NA	CASSRQGGQETQYF	TGTGCCAGCAGTCGACAGGGTGGTCAAGAGACCCAGTACTTC
NA	TRBV20-1	TRBJ2-5	NA	CSAAQETQYF	TGCAGTGCTGCGCAAGAGACCCAGTACTTC
NA	TRBV7-9	TRBJ1-1	NA	CASSPGTLGAFF	TGTGCCAGCAGCCCCGGGACTTTGGGGGCTTTCTTT
TRBD2	TRBV7-7	TRBJ2-1	NA	CASSPTSGAAYNEQFF	TGTGCCAGCAGCCCGACTAGCGGAGCAGCCTACAATGAGCAGTTCTTC
NA	TRBV23-1	TRBJ1-1	few	CASSPSRSHLEVDTEAFF	TGCGCCAGCAGCCCTTCTAGGTCTCACCTGGAAGTAGACACTGAAGCTTTCTTT
NA	TRBV7-2	TRBJ2-5	NA	CASTTTGTQYF	TGTGCCAGCACCACGACGGGGACCCAGTACTTC
NA	TRBV18	TRBJ2-7	NA	CASSMTAYEQYF	TGTGCCAGCTCAATGACAGCCTACGAGCAGTACTTC
TRBD1	TRBV7-9	TRBJ2-3	NA	CASSDSGQARSTDTQYF	TGTGCCAGCAGCGACTCGGGACAGGCCCGTAGCACAGATACGCAGTATTTT
NA	TRBV29-1	TRBJ2-7	NA	CSGTTGSYEQYF	TGCAGCGGCACTACAGGGTCCTACGAGCAGTACTTC
NA	TRBV12-5	TRBJ2-7	NA	CASCAGVLNSYEQYF	TGTGCTAGTTGTGCAGGGGTCCTTAACTCCTACGAGCAGTACTTC
NA	TRBV4-1	TRBJ1-2	few	CASSQVTGQHYGYTF	TGCGCCAGCAGCCAAGTTACCGGACAGCACTATGGCTACACCTTC
NA	TRBV5-1	TRBJ2-1	NA	CASSQSAGGTYNEQFF	TGCGCCAGCAGCCAATCCGCGGGCGGAACCTACAATGAGCAGTTCTTC
NA	TRBV6-1	TRBJ2-7	NA	CASSDGTGDYEQYF	TGTGCCAGCAGTGACGGGACGGGGGACTACGAGCAGTACTTC
TRBD1	TRBV6-5	TRBJ1-5	NA	CASRTGQGSNQPQHF	TGTGCCAGCAGGACGGGACAGGGCAGCAATCAGCCCCAGCATTTT
NA	TRBV20-1	TRBJ2-1	NA	CSASGWTANEQFF	TGCAGTGCTAGTGGGTGGACAGCCAATGAGCAGTTCTTC
NA	TRBV6-5	TRBJ1-1	NA	CATSRQTPSLLVAFF	TGTGCCACCAGTCGTCAGACACCTTCTCTTCTCGTAGCTTTCTTT
TRBD2	TRBV6-5	TRBJ2-2	NA	CASGEGNTGELFF	TGTGCCAGTGGGGAGGGAAACACCGGGGAGCTGTTTTTT
NA	TRBV20-1	TRBJ2-5	NA	CSASFRRGGLQETQYF	TGCAGTGCGAGTTTCCGCAGGGGAGGGCTCCAAGAGACCCAGTACTTC
NA	TRBV7-3	TRBJ2-5	once	CASSLRAYQETQYF	TGTGCCAGCAGCTTAAGGGCGTACCAAGAGACCCAGTACTTC
TRBD2	TRBV19	TRBJ2-2	NA	CATQAGVGTGELFF	TGTGCCACCCAAGCGGGAGTCGGCACCGGGGAGCTGTTTTTT
TRBD1	TRBV6-5	TRBJ1-2	once	CASRAAGTANYGYTF	TGTGCCAGCAGGGCCGCCGGGACAGCTAACTATGGCTACACCTTC
TRBD1	TRBV2	TRBJ2-2	NA	CASSLHGQGGTGELFF	TGTGCCAGCAGTCTTCACGGACAGGGTGGGACCGGGGAGCTGTTTTTT
NA	TRBV9	TRBJ2-7	NA	CASDRGYEQYF	TGTGCCAGCGATCGAGGCTACGAGCAGTACTTC
NA	TRBV27	TRBJ2-7	NA	CASRTTTLARTYEQYF	TGTGCCAGCAGAACCACCACGCTAGCGCGAACCTACGAGCAGTACTTC
NA	TRBV30	TRBJ2-1	NA	CAWTRRGEQFF	TGTGCCTGGACGCGGCGGGGTGAGCAGTTCTTC
NA	TRBV6-1	TRBJ2-7	NA	CASSEDRADREQYF	TGTGCCAGCAGTGAAGACAGGGCCGATCGAGAGCAGTACTTC
TRBD1	TRBV7-6	TRBJ2-7	once	CASSLGAGQGRHEQYF	TGTGCCAGCAGCTTAGGAGCCGGACAGGGTCGGCACGAGCAGTACTTC
NA	TRBV7-8	TRBJ2-5	NA	CASSPRLLETQYF	TGTGCCAGCAGCCCAAGACTGCTCGAGACCCAGTACTTC
TRBD1	TRBV6-5	TRBJ2-1	once	CASSGDRSTYNEQFF	TGTGCCAGCAGCGGGGACAGGAGTACCTACAATGAGCAGTTCTTC
NA	TRBV4-2	TRBJ2-7	NA	CASSQAGTYEQYF	TGTGCCAGCAGCCAAGCGGGGACCTACGAGCAGTACTTC
NA	TRBV5-1	TRBJ2-5	once	CASSLVGGPPQETQYF	TGCGCCAGCAGCTTGGTCGGGGGGCCACCCCAAGAGACCCAGTACTTC
TRBD1	TRBV30	TRBJ1-2	NA	CAWTPDRVYGYTF	TGTGCCTGGACCCCAGACAGGGTCTATGGCTACACCTTC
TRBD2	TRBV7-7	TRBJ2-6	NA	CASSPGGGNGANVLTF	TGTGCCAGCAGTCCTGGGGGAGGGAACGGGGCCAACGTCCTGACTTTC
NA	TRBV29-1	TRBJ2-2	NA	CSVKTMNTGELFF	TGCAGCGTAAAAACTATGAACACCGGGGAGCTGTTTTTT
NA	TRBV5-1	TRBJ1-2	NA	CASSPGGVAWPSSDLGYTF	TGCGCCAGCAGCCCCGGCGGGGTAGCTTGGCCCTCCTCCGATTTGGGCTACACCTTC
NA	TRBV7-8	TRBJ1-4	NA	CASSLLPSGSREKLFF	TGTGCCAGCAGCTTATTACCTAGCGGGTCACGCGAAAAACTGTTTTTT
NA	TRBV6-5	TRBJ1-1	NA	CASSPTEAGNTEAFF	TGTGCCAGCAGCCCGACGGAAGCGGGCAACACTGAAGCTTTCTTT
NA	TRBV19	TRBJ1-5	NA	CASKVAGPNQPQHF	TGTGCCAGTAAAGTGGCAGGGCCCAATCAGCCCCAGCATTTT
TRBD1	TRBV5-1	TRBJ1-2	NA	CASSLRGTGGRRYGYTF	TGCGCCAGCAGCTTGCGGGGGACAGGGGGCAGGCGGTATGGCTACACCTTC
TRBD2	TRBV4-1	TRBJ2-2	few	CASSQGRASGTHGELFF	TGCGCCAGCAGCCAAGGGCGCGCTAGCGGGACCCACGGGGAGCTGTTTTTT
NA	TRBV10-3	TRBJ2-1	NA	CAISETPSRGEQFF	TGTGCCATCAGTGAGACCCCTAGCAGGGGTGAGCAGTTCTTC
NA	TRBV7-4	TRBJ2-1	NA	CASSLMSGDGDEQFF	TGTGCCAGCAGCTTAATGTCAGGGGATGGAGATGAGCAGTTCTTC
NA	TRBV5-8	TRBJ2-2	NA	CASSRDWNTGELFF	TGTGCCAGCAGCCGTGACTGGAACACCGGGGAGCTGTTTTTT
NA	TRBV28	TRBJ1-2	NA	CASSLQGSGYTF	TGTGCCAGCAGTTTACAGGGAAGTGGCTACACCTTC
NA	TRBV6-5	TRBJ1-2	NA	CASSNTGMGNYGYTF	TGTGCCAGCAGTAACACAGGGATGGGGAACTATGGCTACACCTTC
TRBD2	TRBV7-9	TRBJ2-1	few	CASSRGWTSGINEQFF	TGTGCCAGCAGCCGTGGGTGGACTAGCGGGATCAATGAGCAGTTCTTC
NA	TRBV4-1	TRBJ1-5	NA	CASSQEGGISQPQHF	TGCGCCAGCAGCCAAGAGGGAGGGATCAGTCAGCCCCAGCATTTT
TRBD2	TRBV18	TRBJ2-7	NA	CASSPRTGKRTSGAYEQYF	TGTGCCAGCTCACCGAGGACAGGGAAAAGGACTAGCGGAGCCTACGAGCAGTACTTC
NA	TRBV28	TRBJ1-6	NA	CAWGSGRSSYNSPLHF	TGTGCCTGGGGCTCAGGCCGGAGCTCCTATAATTCACCCCTCCACTTT